This TCR beta chain derives from a study of T-cell reconstitution after alpha-beta-depleted transplantation in children. The study, taken as a whole, reports: Reportedly, alpha-beta T cells present about two months post-transplant originated from several hundred expanded clones of graft origin. Recipient T cells and thymic progenitors that survived gave rise to the high TCRbeta diversity observed at day 60 in some patients. It was newly produced T cells that mostly accounted for T-cell counts and diversity one year after transplant.

CDR3 length: 12 residues. V was clipped by 6 bases and J by 6 bases, with 8 bases between them. The germline CDR1 and CDR2 sequences are LNHDA and SQIVND (reference sequence). This clonotype was recorded many times. Antigen: not known. Researchers prepared the TCRbeta library using unique molecular identifiers, the study reports. TCRdb passed the PCR reads through MiXCR, listing each CDR3 protein once. The sample includes 350,000 to 500,000 distinct CDR3 sequences, about 45% of them seen just once. The clonotype was recovered from a girl aged 2-15 years with aplastic anemia, due to receive a stem cell transplant. This chain connects TRBV19 to TRBJ2-2; maybe TRBD1 (5 bases). The sample consisted of PBMCs, taken before TCRalphabeta/CD19-depleted stem cell transplant. CDR3: CASRQVSGELFF. The CDR3 DNA follows: TGTGCCAGTAGACAGGTTTCCGGGGAGCTGTTTTTT.